The 32 T cell receptor beta chains in this list originate from one sample, sequenced in a study of CD4 and CD8 cells across lung adenocarcinoma regions. MiXCR, run by TCRdb on the PCR reads, gives a single entry per CDR3 protein. Of 9,000 or so distinct CDR3 sequences listed, roughly 50% are singletons. The material sequenced was CD8+ T cells from the margin of a lung tumor. All receptors derive from a female donor with lung adenocarcinoma. The CD4 and CD8 labels of this study may be unreliable.

The rearrangement joins TRBV27 to TRBJ2-7, with TRBD2 matching over 12 bases. The CDR3 is 16 residues long. Germline loops: CDR1 MNHEY, CDR2 SMNVEV (reference sequence). The V gene end was trimmed by 3 bases and the J gene end by 3 bases; junction bases not matched to a gene: 6. The CDR3 sequence is CASSFSLTSGSYEQYF. As DNA, the CDR3 is TGTGCCAGCAGTTTCTCCCTGACTAGCGGGAGCTACGAGCAGTACTTC.

This clonotype was seen only a few times. The chain is built from TRBV6-1 and TRBJ2-7, with D possibly matching TRBD2 (6 bases). Per the germline V gene, CDR1 is MNHNS and CDR2 is SASEGT. The CDR3 runs to 12 residues. Trimming shortened V by 5 bases and J by 4 bases, and 9 bases separated the two germline ends. The CDR3 nucleotides read TGTGCCAGCAGTAAGCGGGTTTACGAGCAGTACTTC. This sequence encodes CASSKRVYEQYF.

V is TRBV4-1 and J is TRBJ2-1; 8 bases map to TRBD2. CDR3 size: 19 residues. Germline CDR1 and CDR2: MGHRA and YSYEKL. J was trimmed by 0 bases and V by 5 bases; bases with no gene match: 15. The CDR3 is CASSGDTFGGVGSYNEQFF. CDR3 sequence (DNA): TGCGCCAGCAGCGGGGACACTTTCGGGGGGGTCGGCTCCTACAATGAGCAGTTCTTC.

This clonotype was detected many times. J is TRBJ1-1 and V is TRBV10-2, with D tentatively TRBD1 (5 bases). Trimming took 6 bases from V and 5 from J, leaving 16 bases between them. In germline, CDR1 is WSHSY, CDR2 SAAADI. The CDR3 runs 14 residues. CDR3 coding DNA: TGCGCCAGCAGAGCAGGGAATTGGGGAACTGAAGCTTTCTTT. It specifies CASRAGNWGTEAFF.

This clonotype has more than one count but fewer than ten. The V gene is TRBV20-1, the J gene TRBJ2-1; 9 bases align to TRBD2. The end of the DNA fits TRBJ2-5 better, so the J call may be wrong. This CDR3 comprises 13 residues. Germline CDR1 reads DFQATT; CDR2 reads SNEGSKA (reference sequence). DNA for the CDR3: TGCAGTGCAGTACCTAGCGGGAAAGAGACCCAGTACTTC. Protein sequence: CSAVPSGKETQYF.

This clonotype is medium-sized in the sample. V is TRBV25-1 and J is TRBJ2-1; D tentatively reads TRBD1 or TRBD2 (5 bases each). The CDR3 runs to 14 residues. Germline V gene lookup returns CDR1 MGHDK and CDR2 SYGVNS. Trimming removed 6 bases at V and 6 bases at J, with 15 bases between. DNA of the CDR3: TGTGCCAGCAGCCGGGACGCCAGTATCAATGAGCAGTTCTTC. Translating it yields CASSRDASINEQFF.

This clonotype rates as medium-sized (0.01 to 0.1%). The genes are TRBV6-5 and TRBJ2-1; D gene ambiguous. This CDR3 has 16 amino acids. V was cut by 4 bases and J by 5 bases, with 18 bases left in between. Looked up from germline, CDR1 is MNHEY and CDR2 is SVGAGI. The CDR3 nucleotides read TGTGCCAGCAGTTCAAGGAGCCCGTCAGTTCACAATGAGCAGTTCTTC. This codes for CASSSRSPSVHNEQFF.

Here the CDR3 DNA reads TGTGCCAGCAGCACCCGAACAGGGGGTTTCCAAGAGACCCAGTACTTC. It specifies CASSTRTGGFQETQYF. The chain is built from TRBV11-2 and TRBJ2-1; TRBD1 agrees at 8 bases. The J call may be incorrect, as the DNA end agrees better with TRBJ2-5. The CDR3 is 16 residues long. Germline values: CDR1 SGHAT, CDR2 FQNNGV.

Notes on this clonotype: Its ends do not fully match the called genes, so a read error is possible. CDR3 sequence (DNA): TGTGCCAGGGGGCAGGGGGGAGGAGTCCAAGAGACCCAGTACTTT. Residues: CARGQGGGVQETQYF. This chain connects TRBV27 to TRBJ2-5, with D tentatively TRBD1 (7 bases). The germline gives CDR1 MNHEY, CDR2 SMNVEV (reference sequence). This CDR3 spans 15 amino acids.

This clonotype appeared once. This chain joins TRBV12-5 and TRBJ2-5; no firm D call. The CDR3 is 14 amino acids. Germline V gene lookup returns CDR1 LGHNT and CDR2 FRNRAP. The V and J ends lost 2 bases and 2 bases respectively, with 9 bases between them. As DNA, the CDR3 is TGTGCTAGTGGTTTGAGCCTTCTTCAAGAGACCCAGTACTTC. Residues: CASGLSLLQETQYF.

The J gene is TRBJ2-7, the V gene TRBV6-1; 9 nucleotides agree with TRBD2. Germline V gene sequence: CDR1 MNHNS, CDR2 SASEGT. J lost 2 bases, V lost 6 bases, and 5 bases had no gene match. The length of the CDR3 is 14 residues. CDR3 in amino acids: CASRKTSGAYEQYF. CDR3 bases: TGTGCCAGCAGGAAGACTAGCGGCGCCTACGAGCAGTACTTC.

The V and J genes are TRBV6-1 and TRBJ2-3; D call uncertain. The CDR3 is 14 amino acids. Germline CDR1 reads MNHNS; CDR2 reads SASEGT. Trimming cost V 7 bases and J 10 bases, with 21 bases left between them. The CDR3 DNA is TGTGCCAGCACCCTCGCTAAGCGCGCCGGTGCGCAGTATTTT. It translates to CASTLAKRAGAQYF.

As for this clonotype: The junction differs from germline at one of its ends, possibly a read error. The chain uses TRBV7-2 and TRBJ2-1, with D possibly being TRBD2 (5 bases). Germline CDR1 is SGHTA and CDR2 is FQGNSA. The CDR3 sequence is 15 residues long. In nucleotides, the CDR3 is TGTGCCATCGGCTTCGAGGCTAGCAGCCCAGATGAGCAGTATTTC. This encodes CAIGFEASSPDEQYF.

This clonotype was counted only a few times. The chain has TRBV5-1 and TRBJ2-5; D is ambiguous. The DNA matches TRBJ2-7 better at its end, which makes the J call doubtful. This CDR3 has 14 residues. The germline gives CDR1 SGHRS, CDR2 YFSETQ. The DNA for the CDR3 is TGCGCCAGCAGCTTGGTTCTCCCTCCTTACGAGCAGTACTTC. Encoded protein: CASSLVLPPYEQYF.

The chain joins TRBV6-1 to TRBJ2-1, with TRBD2 matching 7 bases. The CDR3 sequence is 16 residues long. Germline V gene sequence: CDR1 MNHNS, CDR2 SASEGT. The J segment lost 13 bases and the V segment lost 3 bases, leaving 18 bases of the junction unmatched. The DNA for the CDR3 is TGTGCCAGCAGTGAGGTTCCCGGACTAGGGAGGGAGACCCAGTTCTTC. This encodes CASSEVPGLGRETQFF.

In the case of this clonotype: The junction departs from the called germline gene at one end, perhaps through a read error. The chain links TRBV6-1 to TRBJ2-5; tentatively, D is TRBD1 (6 bases). Germline V gene sequence: CDR1 MNHNS, CDR2 SASEGT. This CDR3 has 15 residues. CDR3 DNA sequence: TGTGCCAGGAGTGAAGGGGCACGGGACAAAGATACCCAGTACTTC. Its protein is CARSEGARDKDTQYF.

Turning to this clonotype: This likely comes from a read error, as the CDR3 has no conserved phenylalanine or tryptophan at its end. This sequence joins TRBV6-1 and TRBJ2-5, with 8 bases aligning to TRBD2. The V gene end was trimmed by 6 bases and the J gene end by 10 bases; junction bases not matched to a gene: 16. This CDR3 has 15 amino acids. The germline V gene encodes CDR1 MNHNS and CDR2 SASEGT. The CDR3 is CASSPRRREGEDQYV. As DNA, the CDR3 is TGTGCCAGCAGCCCAAGGCGCCGGGAGGGAGAGGACCAGTACGTC.

By share, this clonotype ranks as medium-sized. The genes are TRBV27 and TRBJ2-5, with a tentative D call TRBD2 (6 bases). CDR1 MNHEY and CDR2 SMNVEV come from the germline V gene (reference sequence). Trimming took off 2 bases at V and 3 bases at J, with 16 bases between the two ends. CDR3 length: 16 residues. The CDR3 loop reads CASSLGFGGNEETQYF. The CDR3 coding sequence is TGTGCCAGCAGTTTAGGGTTCGGGGGTAACGAAGAGACCCAGTACTTC.

This clonotype is large by share. The chain employs TRBV6-6 and TRBJ2-1, with 13 bases lining up with TRBD2. CDR1 and CDR2 (germline): MNHNY, SVGAGI (reference sequence). Trimming took 7 bases from V and 10 from J; bases not matched to a gene: 10. CDR3 length: 15 residues. The CDR3 is CASKLAGGPISEQFF. In DNA, the CDR3 is TGTGCCAGCAAACTAGCGGGAGGGCCCATTTCCGAGCAGTTCTTC.

The gene calls are TRBV6-1 and TRBJ2-4; no firm D call. With the DNA end fitting TRBJ2-7 better, the J assignment may be wrong. This CDR3 has 13 residues. Germline CDR1 MNHNS, CDR2 SASEGT. The CDR3 here is CASSQNSRYEQYF. CDR3 DNA sequence: TGTGCCAGCAGTCAAAACTCCCGCTACGAGCAGTACTTC.

This clonotype was observed a single time. Relative to the germline gene, one junction end is altered; a read error may explain this. The chain has TRBV6-5 and TRBJ2-3, with TRBD2 as a possible D gene (6 bases). There are 17 residues in the CDR3. CDR1 is MNHEY, CDR2 SVGAGI, per germline. This CDR3 reads CASSYSIGGAGADMQYF. The CDR3 nucleotides are TGTGCCAGCAGTTACTCGATCGGCGGGGCCGGGGCAGACATGCAGTATTTC.

The sample holds one count of this clonotype. The chain uses TRBV24-1 and TRBJ2-5; possibly TRBD1 for D (6 bases). Trimming cost V 4 bases and J 4 bases, with 9 bases left between them. Germline CDR1 and CDR2: KGHDR and SFDVKD. The CDR3 extends over 13 amino acids. The CDR3 region is CATSEQGRETQYF. Here the CDR3 DNA reads TGTGCCACCAGTGAACAGGGTAGAGAGACCCAGTACTTC.

V gene TRBV27 combines with J gene TRBJ2-3, with no clear D. Germline V gene data show CDR1 as MNHEY and CDR2 as SMNVEV (reference sequence). This CDR3 has 11 residues. V was pared by 8 bases and J by 9 bases, with 12 bases between. CDR3 loop: CASGAPNTQYF. As DNA, the CDR3 is TGTGCCAGCGGAGCTCCAAACACGCAGTATTTT.

This clonotype is medium-sized (0.01 to 0.1%) in the sample. This chain uses TRBV6-1 with TRBJ2-5; 12 bases match TRBD2. This CDR3 has 17 amino acids. The trim removed 2 bases at V and 5 bases at J, leaving 9 bases unmatched. CDR1 is MNHNS, CDR2 SASEGT, per germline. DNA for the CDR3: TGTGCCAGCAGTGAACCCGGACTAGCGGGAAACAGGGAGACCCAGTACTTC. Amino acids: CASSEPGLAGNRETQYF.

This clonotype was picked up many times. The V call is TRBV27, the J call TRBJ2-4, with D hard to call. Trimming stripped 6 bases from V and 13 bases from J, with 19 bases between. CDR3 length: 13 amino acids. Germline V CDR1 and CDR2: MNHEY, SMNVEV (reference sequence). The DNA of the CDR3 is TGTGCCAGCAGAGGGTTTGTAGAAAACACCCAGTACTTC. It yields the protein CASRGFVENTQYF.

Points on this clonotype: A read error may be the cause here, since a much bigger clone is one base away. This chain uses TRBV27 with TRBJ2-4; D is uncertain. CDR3 length equals 11 residues. Germline V gene data show CDR1 as MNHEY and CDR2 as SMNVEV (reference sequence). CDR3 sequence reads: CASGPPDMQYF. CDR3 nucleotides: TGTGCCAGCGGTCCTCCAGACATGCAGTACTTC.

In its sample, this clonotype is medium-sized (0.01 to 0.1%). The chain couples TRBV6-5 to TRBJ2-2, with TRBD2 matching over 8 bases. Germline CDR1 is MNHEY and CDR2 is SVGAGI. CDR3 length: 15 residues. J lost 3 bases, V lost 7 bases, and 7 bases had no gene match. CDR3 sequence (DNA): TGTGCCAGCAAAAAGACGGGGGGGGACACCGGGGAGCTGTTTTTT. Translation: CASKKTGGDTGELFF.

This clonotype was observed at least ten times. The rearrangement uses TRBV7-2 and TRBJ2-2; D unresolved. The V end lost 1 base, the J end lost 4 bases, and 4 bases lay between the germline ends. CDR1 is SGHTA, CDR2 FQGNSA, per germline. The CDR3 totals 13 residues. In DNA, the CDR3 is TGTGCCAGCAGCTTAGATTTCACCGGGGAGCTGTTTTTT. This codes for CASSLDFTGELFF.

The rearrangement joins TRBV7-6 to TRBJ2-1; 7 bases map to TRBD2. Germline V gives CDR1 SGHVS, CDR2 FNYEAQ. The V and J ends lost 6 bases and 6 bases, in that order; junction bases with no gene match: 14. The CDR3 consists of 16 residues. This CDR3 is CASRPVGGGPSNEQFF. CDR3 sequence (DNA): TGTGCCAGCAGACCCGTTGGGGGAGGGCCTTCCAATGAGCAGTTCTTC.

This sequence joins TRBV7-2 and TRBJ1-3, with D perhaps matching TRBD1 (5 bases). V dropped 4 bases and J dropped 4 bases, with 8 bases sitting between them. The CDR3 runs 13 residues. Germline loops: CDR1 SGHTA, CDR2 FQGNSA. The chain's CDR3 is CASSSDRGNTIYF. Written as DNA, the CDR3 is TGTGCCAGCAGCTCCGACAGAGGAAACACCATATATTTT.

Remarks on this clonotype: Mismatch with germline at one junction end may stem from a read error. The rearrangement links TRBV6-1 to TRBJ2-3; D gene unclear. CDR3 length: 14 residues. The germline CDR1 and CDR2 sequences are MNHNS and SASEGT. The CDR3 nucleotides are TGTGCGGGCAGCCCCCGCGCCCACGGAGATACGCAGTATTTC. Translation: CAGSPRAHGDTQYF.

This clonotype was detected a few times. V gene TRBV27 combines with J gene TRBJ2-5; weak D call: TRBD2 (5 bases). The last part of the DNA fits TRBJ2-7 better; the J call may be wrong. Germline V CDR1 and CDR2: MNHEY, SMNVEV (reference sequence). This CDR3 has 13 amino acids. CDR3 amino acids: CASKAWGDYEQYF. The CDR3, as DNA: TGTGCCAGCAAAGCGTGGGGAGACTACGAGCAGTACTTC.